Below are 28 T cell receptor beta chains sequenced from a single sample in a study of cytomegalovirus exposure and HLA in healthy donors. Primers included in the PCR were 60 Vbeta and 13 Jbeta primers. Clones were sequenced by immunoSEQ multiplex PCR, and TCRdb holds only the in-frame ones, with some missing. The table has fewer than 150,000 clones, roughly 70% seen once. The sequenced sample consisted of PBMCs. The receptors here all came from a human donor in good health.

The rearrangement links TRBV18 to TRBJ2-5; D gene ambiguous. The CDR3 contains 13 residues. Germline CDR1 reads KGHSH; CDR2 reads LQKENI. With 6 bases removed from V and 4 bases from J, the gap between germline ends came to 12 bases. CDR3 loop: CASSQLPAETQYF. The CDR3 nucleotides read TGTGCCAGCTCCCAACTACCGGCAGAGACCCAGTACTTC.

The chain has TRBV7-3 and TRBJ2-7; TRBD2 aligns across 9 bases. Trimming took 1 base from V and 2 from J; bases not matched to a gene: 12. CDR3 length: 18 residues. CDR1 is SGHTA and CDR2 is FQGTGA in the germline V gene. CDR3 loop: CASSLMSGRPGDPYEQYF. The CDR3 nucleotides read TGTGCCAGCAGCTTAATGAGCGGGAGGCCCGGGGATCCCTACGAGCAGTACTTC.

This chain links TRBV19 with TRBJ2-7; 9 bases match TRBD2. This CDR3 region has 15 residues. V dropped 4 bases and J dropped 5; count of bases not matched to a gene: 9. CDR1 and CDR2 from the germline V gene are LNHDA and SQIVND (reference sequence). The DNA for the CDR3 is TGTGCCAGTAGTACCGATAGCGGGAGTGACAACGAGCAGTACTTC. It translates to CASSTDSGSDNEQYF.

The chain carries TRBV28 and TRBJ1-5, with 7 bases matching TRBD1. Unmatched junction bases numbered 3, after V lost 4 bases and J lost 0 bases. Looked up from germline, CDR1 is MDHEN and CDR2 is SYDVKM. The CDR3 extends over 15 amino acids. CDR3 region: CASSWGTDSNQPQHF. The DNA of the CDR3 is TGTGCCAGCAGTTGGGGGACAGATAGCAATCAGCCCCAGCATTTT.

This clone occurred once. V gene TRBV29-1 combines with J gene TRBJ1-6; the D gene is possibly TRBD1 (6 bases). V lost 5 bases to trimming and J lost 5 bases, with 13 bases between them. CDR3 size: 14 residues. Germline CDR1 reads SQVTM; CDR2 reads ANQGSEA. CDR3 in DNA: TGCAGCGTTTTCTACAGGGAGAATAATTCACCCCTCCACTTT. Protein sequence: CSVFYRENNSPLHF.

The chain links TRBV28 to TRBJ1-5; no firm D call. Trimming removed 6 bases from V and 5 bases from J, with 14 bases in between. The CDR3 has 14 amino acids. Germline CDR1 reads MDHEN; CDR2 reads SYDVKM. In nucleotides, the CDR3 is TGTGCCAGCAGCCCCTCCGGGTATCATCAGCCCCAGCATTTT. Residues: CASSPSGYHQPQHF. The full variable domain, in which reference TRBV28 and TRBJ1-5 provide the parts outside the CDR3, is DVKVTQSSRYLVKRTGEKVFLECVQDMDHENMFWYRQDPGLGLRLIYFSYDVKMKEKGDIPEGYSVSREKKERFSLILESASTNQTSMYLCASSPSGYHQPQHFGDGTRLSIL.

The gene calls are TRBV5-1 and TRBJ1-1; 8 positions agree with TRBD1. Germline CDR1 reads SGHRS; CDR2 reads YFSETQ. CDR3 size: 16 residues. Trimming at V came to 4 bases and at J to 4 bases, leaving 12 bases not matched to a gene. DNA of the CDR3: TGCGCCAGCAGCCAGAACCAGGGACAGGTGGCCACTGAAGCTTTCTTT. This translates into CASSQNQGQVATEAFF.

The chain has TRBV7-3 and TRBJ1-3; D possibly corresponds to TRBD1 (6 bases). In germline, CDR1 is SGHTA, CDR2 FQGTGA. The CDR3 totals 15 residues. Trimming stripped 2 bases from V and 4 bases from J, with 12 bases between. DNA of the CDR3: TGTGCCAGCAGCTTAGCCGGGACAAGGGGAAACACCATATATTTT. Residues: CASSLAGTRGNTIYF.

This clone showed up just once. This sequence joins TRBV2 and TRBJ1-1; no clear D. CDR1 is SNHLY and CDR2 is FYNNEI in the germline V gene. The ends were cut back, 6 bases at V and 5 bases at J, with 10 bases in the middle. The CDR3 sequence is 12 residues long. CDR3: CASRVEVTEAFF. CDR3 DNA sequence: TGTGCCAGCAGGGTGGAGGTGACTGAAGCTTTCTTT.

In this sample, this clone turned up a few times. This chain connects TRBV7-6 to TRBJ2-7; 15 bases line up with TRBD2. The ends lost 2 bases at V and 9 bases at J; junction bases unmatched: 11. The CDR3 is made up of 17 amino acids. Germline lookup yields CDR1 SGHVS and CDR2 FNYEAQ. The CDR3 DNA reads TGTGCCAGCAGCTTATACGGGGTTGAGGGACTAGCGGGAGGGCAGTACTTC. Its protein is CASSLYGVEGLAGGQYF.

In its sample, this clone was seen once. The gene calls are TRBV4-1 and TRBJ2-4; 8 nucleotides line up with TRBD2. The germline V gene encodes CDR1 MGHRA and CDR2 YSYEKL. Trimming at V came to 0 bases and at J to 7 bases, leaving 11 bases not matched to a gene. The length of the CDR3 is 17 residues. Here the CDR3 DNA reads TGCGCCAGCAGCCAAGAGGGGGGAGCGGGAGATCTGAACATTCAGTACTTC. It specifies CASSQEGGAGDLNIQYF.

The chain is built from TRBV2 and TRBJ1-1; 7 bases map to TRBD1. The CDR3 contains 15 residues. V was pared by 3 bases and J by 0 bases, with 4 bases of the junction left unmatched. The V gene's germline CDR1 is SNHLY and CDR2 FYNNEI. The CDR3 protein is CASSDPGGVNTEAFF. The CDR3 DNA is TGTGCCAGCAGTGACCCAGGGGGAGTGAACACTGAAGCTTTCTTT.

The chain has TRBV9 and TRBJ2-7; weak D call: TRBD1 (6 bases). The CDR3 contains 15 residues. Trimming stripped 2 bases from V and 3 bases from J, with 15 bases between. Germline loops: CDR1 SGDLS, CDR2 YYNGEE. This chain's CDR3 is CASSVSPATGYEQYF. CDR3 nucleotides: TGTGCCAGCAGCGTTTCTCCGGCGACAGGCTACGAGCAGTACTTC.

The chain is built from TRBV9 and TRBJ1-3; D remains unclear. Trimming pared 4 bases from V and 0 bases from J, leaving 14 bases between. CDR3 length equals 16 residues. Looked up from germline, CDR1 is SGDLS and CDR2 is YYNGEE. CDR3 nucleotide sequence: TGTGCCAGCAGCCTAGACCGAGGAGACTCTGGAAACACCATATATTTT. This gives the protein CASSLDRGDSGNTIYF.

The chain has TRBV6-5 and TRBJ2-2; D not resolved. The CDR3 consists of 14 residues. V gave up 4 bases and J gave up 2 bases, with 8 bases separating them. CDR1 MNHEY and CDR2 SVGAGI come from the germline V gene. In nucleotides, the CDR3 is TGTGCCAGCAGTTTCGACACCAACACCGGGGAGCTGTTTTTT. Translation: CASSFDTNTGELFF.

The CDR3 region is CASSRDRVSAGELFF. The CDR3 nucleotides read TGCGCCAGCAGCAGGGACAGGGTGAGCGCCGGGGAGCTGTTTTTT. This chain links TRBV5-1 with TRBJ2-2; 9 nucleotides line up with TRBD1. CDR3 length: 15 amino acids. CDR1 SGHRS and CDR2 YFSETQ come from the germline V gene. V was clipped by 4 bases and J by 6 bases; unmatched bases: 7. The complete variable domain, with remaining parts taken from reference TRBV5-1 and TRBJ2-2, reads KAGVTQTPRYLIKTRGQQVTLSCSPISGHRSVSWYQQTPGQGLQFLFEYFSETQRNKGNFPGRFSGRQFSNSRSEMNVSTLELGDSALYLCASSRDRVSAGELFFGEGSRLTVL.

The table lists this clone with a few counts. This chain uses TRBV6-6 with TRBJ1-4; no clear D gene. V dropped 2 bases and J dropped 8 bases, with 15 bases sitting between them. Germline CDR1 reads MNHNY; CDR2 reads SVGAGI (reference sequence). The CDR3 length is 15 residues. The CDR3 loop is CASSYQGGVVEKLFF. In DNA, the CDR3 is TGTGCCAGCAGTTACCAAGGCGGGGTTGTCGAAAAACTGTTTTTT.

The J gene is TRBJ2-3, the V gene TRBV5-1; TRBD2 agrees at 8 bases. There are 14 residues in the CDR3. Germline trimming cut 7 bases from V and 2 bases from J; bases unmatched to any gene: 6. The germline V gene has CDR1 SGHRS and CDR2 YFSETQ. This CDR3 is CASGTSGPTDTQYF. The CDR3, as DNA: TGCGCCAGCGGCACTAGCGGACCCACAGATACGCAGTATTTT.

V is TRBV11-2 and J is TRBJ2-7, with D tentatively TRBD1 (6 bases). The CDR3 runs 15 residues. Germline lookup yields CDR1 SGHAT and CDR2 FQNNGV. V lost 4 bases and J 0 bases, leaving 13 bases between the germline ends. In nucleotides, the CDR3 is TGTGCCAGCAGCTCCTGGACAGTCAGCTCCTACGAGCAGTACTTC. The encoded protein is CASSSWTVSSYEQYF.

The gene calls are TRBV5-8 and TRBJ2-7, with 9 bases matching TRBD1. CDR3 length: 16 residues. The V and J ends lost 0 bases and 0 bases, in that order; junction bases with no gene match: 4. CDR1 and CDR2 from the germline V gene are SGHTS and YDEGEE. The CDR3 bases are TGTGCCAGCAGCTTGGGACCGGGACAGGGCTCCTACGAGCAGTACTTC. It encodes CASSLGPGQGSYEQYF.

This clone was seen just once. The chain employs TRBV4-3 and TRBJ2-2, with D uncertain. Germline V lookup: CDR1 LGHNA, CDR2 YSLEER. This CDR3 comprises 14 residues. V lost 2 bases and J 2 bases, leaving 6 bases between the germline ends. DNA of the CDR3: TGCGCCAGCAGCCAATCGACTAACACCGGGGAGCTGTTTTTT. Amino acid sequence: CASSQSTNTGELFF.

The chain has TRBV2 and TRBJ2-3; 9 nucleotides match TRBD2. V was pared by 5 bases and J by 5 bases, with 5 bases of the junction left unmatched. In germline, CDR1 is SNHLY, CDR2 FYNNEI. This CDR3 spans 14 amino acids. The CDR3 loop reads CASSILAGKDTQYF. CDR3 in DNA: TGTGCCAGCAGTATCCTAGCGGGAAAAGATACGCAGTATTTT. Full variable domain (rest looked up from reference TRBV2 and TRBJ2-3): EPEVTQTPSHQVTQMGQEVILRCVPISNHLYFYWYRQILGQKVEFLVSFYNNEISEKSEIFDDQFSVERPDGSNFTLKIRSTKLEDSAMYFCASSILAGKDTQYFGPGTRLTVL.

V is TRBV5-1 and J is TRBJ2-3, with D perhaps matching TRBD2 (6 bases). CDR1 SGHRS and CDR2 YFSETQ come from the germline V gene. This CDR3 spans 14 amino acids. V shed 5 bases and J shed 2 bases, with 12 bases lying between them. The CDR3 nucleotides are TGCGCCAGCAGTTTGTCGGGGGACACAGATACGCAGTATTTT. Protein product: CASSLSGDTDTQYF.

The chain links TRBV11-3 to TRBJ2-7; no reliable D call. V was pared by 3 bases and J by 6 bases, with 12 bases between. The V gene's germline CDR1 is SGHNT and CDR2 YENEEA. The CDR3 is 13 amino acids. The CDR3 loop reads CASSFGVAGEQYF. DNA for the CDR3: TGTGCCAGCAGCTTCGGAGTGGCCGGCGAGCAGTACTTC.

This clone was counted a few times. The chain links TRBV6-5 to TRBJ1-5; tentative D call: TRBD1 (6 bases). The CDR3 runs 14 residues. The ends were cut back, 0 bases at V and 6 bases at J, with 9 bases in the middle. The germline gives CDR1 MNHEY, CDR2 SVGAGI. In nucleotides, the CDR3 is TGTGCCAGCAGTTACTCTAGGGGGTTTCAGCCCCAGCATTTT. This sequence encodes CASSYSRGFQPQHF.

The CDR3 nucleotides are TGTGCCAGCAGTCCTGGGGGGAAAAACATTCAGTACTTC. It translates to CASSPGGKNIQYF. This sequence joins TRBV6-5 and TRBJ2-4; possible D gene TRBD2, 6 bases. Trimming shortened V by 5 bases and J by 4 bases, and 9 bases separated the two germline ends. The CDR3 length is 13 residues. Germline CDR1 MNHEY, CDR2 SVGAGI.

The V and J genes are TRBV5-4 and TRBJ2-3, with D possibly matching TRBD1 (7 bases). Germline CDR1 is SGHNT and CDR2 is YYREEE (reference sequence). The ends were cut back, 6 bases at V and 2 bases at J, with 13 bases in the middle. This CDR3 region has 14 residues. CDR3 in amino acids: CASTQGGDTDTQYF. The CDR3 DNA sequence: TGTGCCAGCACTCAGGGGGGAGACACAGATACGCAGTATTTT.

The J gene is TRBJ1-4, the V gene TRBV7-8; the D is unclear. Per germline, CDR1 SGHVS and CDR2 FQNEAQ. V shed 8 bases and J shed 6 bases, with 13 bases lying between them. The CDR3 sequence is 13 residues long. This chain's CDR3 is CASLAPGDEKLFF. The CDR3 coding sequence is TGTGCCAGCTTGGCACCCGGGGATGAAAAACTGTTTTTT.